This T cell receptor (beta chain) was sequenced during a study of T cells in Graves' hyperthyroidism and ophthalmopathy. The cohort's ophthalmopathy patients, a group with duration under 3 months, had a Clinical Activity Score of at least 3 and a NOSPECS grade of at least 4. Investigators excluded patients with uncontrolled infection, other autoimmune disease, pregnancy or lactation. The CDR3 regions of TCR beta were amplified from RNA transcripts. A first-round RT-PCR of the TCR CDR3 used the HTBI primer set. TCRdb independently ran MiXCR on the multiplex PCR reads; one entry per CDR3 protein. The table records around 56,000 distinct CDR3 sequences, around half of them present only once. Notes on the study in general: The model anticipated ophthalmopathy a median around six months pre-onset.

On this clonotype itself: Its antigen is unknown.

CDR1 and CDR2 from the germline V gene are ENHRY and SYGVKD. V was pared by 3 bases and J by 3 bases, with 9 bases between. The CDR3 totals 14 residues. The chain uses TRBV10-3 and TRBJ1-5; D uncertain. The clonotype comes from a woman aged 25 to 39 with Graves' ophthalmopathy. Sequencing was performed on blood. The CDR3 spells CAISDGLNNQPQHF. The CDR3 nucleotides read TGTGCCATCAGTGATGGGTTGAACAATCAGCCCCAGCATTTT.